This is a list of T cell receptor beta chains from one sample in a study of shared clonotypes between healthy human individuals. Using immunoSEQ multiplex PCR, the repertoire was profiled, and TCRdb retains in-frame clones only, with some absent. The repertoire has 850,000 to 1,100,000 clones, around three quarters of them found once; the top ten carry 0.89%. Sequencing used memory CD4+ T cells from PBMCs. All receptors derive from a man aged 18 to 29 in good health. Some clones in this sample may be carry-over from other donors' samples. CDR3s include the opening cysteine and the closing phenylalanine or tryptophan. D genes are given only for firm matches.

v_call	d_call	j_call	cdr3_aa
TRBV7-9	.	TRBJ1-6	CASSSGTEYNSPLHF
TRBV15	.	TRBJ2-7	CATSREEGRAYEQYF
TRBV7-9	TRBD2	TRBJ2-3	CASSPGLADRGDTQYF
TRBV18	.	TRBJ2-7	CASSPSAVRRSYEQYF
TRBV25-1	.	TRBJ1-6	CASTASGYNSPLHF
TRBV6-5	.	TRBJ2-3	CASSQGTDTQYF
TRBV28	.	TRBJ1-5	CASRETTGVGPQHF
TRBV28	TRBD1	TRBJ1-2	CASSFVPGTVGSGYTF
TRBV15	.	TRBJ1-1	CATTGRIQSTSEAFF
TRBV30	TRBD1	TRBJ2-7	CAWAPDRFYEQYF
TRBV14	.	TRBJ1-1	CASSQNRDTEAFF
TRBV2	TRBD2	TRBJ2-7	CASRTSGPAGEQYF
TRBV15	.	TRBJ2-7	CATSRDFTEQYF
TRBV15	TRBD2	TRBJ2-3	CATGRGGTDTQYF